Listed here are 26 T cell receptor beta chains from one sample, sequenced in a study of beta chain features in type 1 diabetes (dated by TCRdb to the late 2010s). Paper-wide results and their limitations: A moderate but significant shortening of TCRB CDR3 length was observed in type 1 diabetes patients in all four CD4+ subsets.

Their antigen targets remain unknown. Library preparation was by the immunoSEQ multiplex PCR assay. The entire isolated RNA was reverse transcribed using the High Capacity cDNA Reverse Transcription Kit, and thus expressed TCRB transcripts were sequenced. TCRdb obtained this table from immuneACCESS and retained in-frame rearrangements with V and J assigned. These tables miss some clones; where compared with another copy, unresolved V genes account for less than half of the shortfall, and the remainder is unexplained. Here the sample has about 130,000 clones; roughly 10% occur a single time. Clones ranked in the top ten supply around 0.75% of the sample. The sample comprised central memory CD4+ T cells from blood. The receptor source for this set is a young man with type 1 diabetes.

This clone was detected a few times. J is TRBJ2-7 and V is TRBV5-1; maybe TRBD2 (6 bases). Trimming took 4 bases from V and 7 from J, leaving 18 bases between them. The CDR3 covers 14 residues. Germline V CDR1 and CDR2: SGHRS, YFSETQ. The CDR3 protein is CASSSGGEPWEQYF. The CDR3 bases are TGCGCCAGCAGCAGCGGCGGGGAGCCTTGGGAGCAGTACTTC. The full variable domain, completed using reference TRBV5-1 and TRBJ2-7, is KAGVTQTPRYLIKTRGQQVTLSCSPISGHRSVSWYQQTPGQGLQFLFEYFSETQRNKGNFPGRFSGRQFSNSRSEMNVSTLELGDSALYLCASSSGGEPWEQYFGPGTRLTVT.

As DNA, the CDR3 is TGCAGCGTACAGACAGGGGGCGTATACGAGCAGTACTTC. It translates to CSVQTGGVYEQYF. This chain uses TRBV29-1 with TRBJ2-7, with 10 bases fitting TRBD1. Trimming took 6 bases from V and 4 from J; bases not matched to a gene: 6. The germline CDR1 and CDR2 sequences are SQVTM and ANQGSEA. The CDR3 sequence is 13 residues long.

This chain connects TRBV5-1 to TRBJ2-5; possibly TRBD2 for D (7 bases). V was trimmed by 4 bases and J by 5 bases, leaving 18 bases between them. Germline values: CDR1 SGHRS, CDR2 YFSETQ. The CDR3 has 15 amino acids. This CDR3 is CASSPLPGGGETQYF. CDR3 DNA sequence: TGCGCCAGCAGCCCACTACCGGGGGGCGGGGAGACCCAGTACTTC.

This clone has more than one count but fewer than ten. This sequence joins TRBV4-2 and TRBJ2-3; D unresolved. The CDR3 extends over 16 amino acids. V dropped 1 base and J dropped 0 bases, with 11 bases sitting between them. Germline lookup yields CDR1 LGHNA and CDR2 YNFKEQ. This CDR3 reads CASSQAARRSTDTQYF. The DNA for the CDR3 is TGTGCCAGCAGCCAAGCCGCACGCCGGAGCACAGATACGCAGTATTTT.

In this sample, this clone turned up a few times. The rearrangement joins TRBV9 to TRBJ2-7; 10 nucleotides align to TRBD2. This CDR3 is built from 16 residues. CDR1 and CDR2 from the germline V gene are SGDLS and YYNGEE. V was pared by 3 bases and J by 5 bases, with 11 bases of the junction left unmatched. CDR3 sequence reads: CASSARSGTSAHEQYF. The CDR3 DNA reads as TGTGCCAGCAGCGCCCGGTCCGGGACTAGCGCCCACGAGCAGTACTTC.

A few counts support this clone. The CDR3 is CASSTDWGHGYTF. Written as DNA, the CDR3 is TGTGCCAGTAGCACGGACTGGGGGCATGGCTACACCTTC. V is TRBV19 and J is TRBJ1-2, with D possibly TRBD1 on 6 matching bases. Germline V gene lookup returns CDR1 LNHDA and CDR2 SQIVND (reference sequence). The V end lost 6 bases, the J end lost 6 bases, and 14 bases lay between the germline ends. This CDR3 has 13 amino acids.

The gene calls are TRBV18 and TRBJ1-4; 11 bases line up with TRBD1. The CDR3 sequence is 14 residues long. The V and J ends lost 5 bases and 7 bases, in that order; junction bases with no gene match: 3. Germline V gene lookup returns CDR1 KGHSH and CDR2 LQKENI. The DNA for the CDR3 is TGTGCCAGCTCATCCGGGACAGGGGGTGAAAAACTGTTTTTT. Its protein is CASSSGTGGEKLFF.

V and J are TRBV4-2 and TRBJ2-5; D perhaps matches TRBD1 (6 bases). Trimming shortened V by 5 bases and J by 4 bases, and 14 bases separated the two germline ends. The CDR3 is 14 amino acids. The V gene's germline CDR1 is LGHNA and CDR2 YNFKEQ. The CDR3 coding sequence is TGTGCCAGCAGCGGAGCAGGGGAGAGAGAGACCCAGTACTTC. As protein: CASSGAGERETQYF.

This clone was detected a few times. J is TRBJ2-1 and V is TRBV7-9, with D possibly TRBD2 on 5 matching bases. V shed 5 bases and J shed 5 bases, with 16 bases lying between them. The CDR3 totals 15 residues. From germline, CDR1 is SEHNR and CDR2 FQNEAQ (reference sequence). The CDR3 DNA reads TGTGCCAGCAGCCACAATCTCCGGGAAAACAATGAGCAGTTCTTC. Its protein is CASSHNLRENNEQFF.

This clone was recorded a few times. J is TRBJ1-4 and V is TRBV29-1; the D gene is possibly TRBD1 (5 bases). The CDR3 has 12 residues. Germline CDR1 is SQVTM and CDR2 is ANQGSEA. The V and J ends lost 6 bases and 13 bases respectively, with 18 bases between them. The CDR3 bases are TGCAGCGTCTCCGCCCCTTCGGGACTACTGTTTTTT. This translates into CSVSAPSGLLFF.

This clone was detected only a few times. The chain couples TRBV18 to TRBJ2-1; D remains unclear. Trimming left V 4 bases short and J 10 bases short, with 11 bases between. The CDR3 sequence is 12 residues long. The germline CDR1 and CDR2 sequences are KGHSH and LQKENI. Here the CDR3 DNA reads TGTGCCAGCTCACGAGACCTCGGGGAGCAGTTCTTC. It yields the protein CASSRDLGEQFF.

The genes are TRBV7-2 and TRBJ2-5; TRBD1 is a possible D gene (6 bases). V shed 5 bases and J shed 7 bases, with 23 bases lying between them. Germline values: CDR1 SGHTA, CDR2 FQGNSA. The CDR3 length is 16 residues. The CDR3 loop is CASSPNSPRTVGTQYF. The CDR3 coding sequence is TGTGCCAGCAGCCCTAACTCCCCCCGGACAGTCGGGACCCAGTACTTC.

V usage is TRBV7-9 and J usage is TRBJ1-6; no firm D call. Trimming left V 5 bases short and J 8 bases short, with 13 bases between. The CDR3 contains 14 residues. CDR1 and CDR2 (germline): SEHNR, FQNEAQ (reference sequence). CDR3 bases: TGTGCCAGCAGCCGACTTCCTGTGGATTCACCCCTCCACTTT. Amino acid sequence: CASSRLPVDSPLHF.

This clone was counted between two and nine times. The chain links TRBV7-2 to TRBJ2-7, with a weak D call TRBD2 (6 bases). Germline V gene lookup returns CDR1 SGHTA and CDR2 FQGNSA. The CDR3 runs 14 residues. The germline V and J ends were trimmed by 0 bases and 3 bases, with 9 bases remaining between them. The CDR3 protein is CASSLATRGYEQYF. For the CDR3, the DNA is TGTGCCAGCAGCTTAGCGACTAGGGGCTACGAGCAGTACTTC. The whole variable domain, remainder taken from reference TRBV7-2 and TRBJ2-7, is GAGVSQSPSNKVTEKGKDVELRCDPISGHTALYWYRQSLGQGLEFLIYFQGNSAPDKSGLPSDRFSAERTGGSVSTLTIQRTQQEDSAVYLCASSLATRGYEQYFGPGTRLTVT.

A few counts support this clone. The CDR3 region is CASSNRDLTQYF. DNA of the CDR3: TGTGCCAGCAGCAACAGGGATTTGACGCAGTATTTT. The chain carries TRBV6-5 and TRBJ2-3, with D possibly matching TRBD1 (6 bases). This CDR3 has 12 residues. Trimming shortened V by 6 bases and J by 9 bases, and 13 bases separated the two germline ends. Germline V gene data show CDR1 as MNHEY and CDR2 as SVGAGI.

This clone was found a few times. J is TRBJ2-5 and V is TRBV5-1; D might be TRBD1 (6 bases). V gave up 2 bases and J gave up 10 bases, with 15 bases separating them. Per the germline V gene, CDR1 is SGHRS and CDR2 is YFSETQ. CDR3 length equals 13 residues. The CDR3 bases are TGCGCCAGCAGCTTCCAGGACAGAGGCGACCAGTACTTC. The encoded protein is CASSFQDRGDQYF.

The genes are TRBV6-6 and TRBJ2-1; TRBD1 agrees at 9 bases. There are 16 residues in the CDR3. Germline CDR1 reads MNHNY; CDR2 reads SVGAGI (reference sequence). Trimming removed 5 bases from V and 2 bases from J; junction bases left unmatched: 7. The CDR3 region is CASSITGTGTYNEQFF. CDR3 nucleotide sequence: TGTGCCAGCAGTATAACCGGGACAGGGACCTACAATGAGCAGTTCTTC.

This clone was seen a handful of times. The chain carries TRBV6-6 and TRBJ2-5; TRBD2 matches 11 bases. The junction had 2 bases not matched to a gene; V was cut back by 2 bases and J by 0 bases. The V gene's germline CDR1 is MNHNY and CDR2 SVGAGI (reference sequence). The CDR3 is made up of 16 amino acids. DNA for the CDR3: TGTGCCAGCAGTTACACACTAGCGGGGGACCAAGAGACCCAGTACTTC. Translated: CASSYTLAGDQETQYF.

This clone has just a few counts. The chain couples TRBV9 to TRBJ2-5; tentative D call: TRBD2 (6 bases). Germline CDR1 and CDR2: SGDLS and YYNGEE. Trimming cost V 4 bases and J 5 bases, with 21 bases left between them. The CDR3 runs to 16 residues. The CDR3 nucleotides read TGTGCCAGCAGCCCCCATCGACAGAACCGGGGGGAGACCCAGTACTTC. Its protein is CASSPHRQNRGETQYF.

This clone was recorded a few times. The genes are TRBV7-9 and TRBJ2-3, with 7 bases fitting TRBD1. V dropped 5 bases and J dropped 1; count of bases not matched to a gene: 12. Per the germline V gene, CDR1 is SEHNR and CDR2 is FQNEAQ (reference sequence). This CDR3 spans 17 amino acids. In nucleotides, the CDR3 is TGTGCCAGCAGCCTAGGGGGCGGAGTAACGGGCACAGATACGCAGTATTTT. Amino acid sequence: CASSLGGGVTGTDTQYF.

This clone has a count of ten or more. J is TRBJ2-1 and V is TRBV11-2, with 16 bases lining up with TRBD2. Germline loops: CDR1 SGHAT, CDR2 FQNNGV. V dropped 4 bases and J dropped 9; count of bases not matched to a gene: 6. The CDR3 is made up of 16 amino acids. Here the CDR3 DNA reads TGTGCCAGCAGCTCGCCGGGACTAGCGGGGGGGCTTGAGCAGTTCTTC. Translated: CASSSPGLAGGLEQFF. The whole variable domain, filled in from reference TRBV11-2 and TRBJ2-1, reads EAGVAQSPRYKIIEKRQSVAFWCNPISGHATLYWYQQILGQGPKLLIQFQNNGVVDDSQLPKDRFSAERLKGVDSTLKIQPAKLEDSAVYLCASSSPGLAGGLEQFFGPGTRLTVL.

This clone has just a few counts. CDR3 protein: CASSLVASGYNEQFF. The CDR3 DNA is TGTGCCAGCAGCTTAGTGGCTAGCGGCTACAATGAGCAGTTCTTC. The gene calls are TRBV7-9 and TRBJ2-1, with TRBD2 matching 7 bases. The germline V gene encodes CDR1 SEHNR and CDR2 FQNEAQ (reference sequence). Losses at the gene ends were 1 base for V and 3 bases for J; bases not matched to a gene: 3. The CDR3 runs to 15 residues.

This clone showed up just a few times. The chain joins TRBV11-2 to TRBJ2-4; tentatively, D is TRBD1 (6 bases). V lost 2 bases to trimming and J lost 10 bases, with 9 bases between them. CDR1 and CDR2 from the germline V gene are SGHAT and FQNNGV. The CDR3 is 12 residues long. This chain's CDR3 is CASSLLGGIQYF. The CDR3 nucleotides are TGTGCCAGCAGCTTATTAGGGGGTATTCAGTACTTC.

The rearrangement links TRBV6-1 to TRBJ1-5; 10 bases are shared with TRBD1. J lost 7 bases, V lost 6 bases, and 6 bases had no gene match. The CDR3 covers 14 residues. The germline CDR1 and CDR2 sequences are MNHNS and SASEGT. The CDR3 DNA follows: TGTGCCAGCAGCCTTGGACAGGGGGGGCAGCCCCAGCATTTT. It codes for CASSLGQGGQPQHF.

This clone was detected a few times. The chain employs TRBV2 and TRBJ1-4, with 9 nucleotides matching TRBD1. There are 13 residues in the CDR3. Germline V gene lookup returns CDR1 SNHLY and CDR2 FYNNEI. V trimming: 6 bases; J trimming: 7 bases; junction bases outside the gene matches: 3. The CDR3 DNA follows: TGTGCCAGCAGCGGACAGGGGATTGAAAAACTGTTTTTT. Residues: CASSGQGIEKLFF.

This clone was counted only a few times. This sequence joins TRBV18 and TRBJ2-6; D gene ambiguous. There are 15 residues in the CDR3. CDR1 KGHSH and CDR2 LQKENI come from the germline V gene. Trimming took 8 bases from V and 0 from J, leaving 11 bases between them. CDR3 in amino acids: CASTMAPSGANVLTF. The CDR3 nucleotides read TGTGCCAGCACCATGGCCCCCTCTGGGGCCAACGTCCTGACTTTC.